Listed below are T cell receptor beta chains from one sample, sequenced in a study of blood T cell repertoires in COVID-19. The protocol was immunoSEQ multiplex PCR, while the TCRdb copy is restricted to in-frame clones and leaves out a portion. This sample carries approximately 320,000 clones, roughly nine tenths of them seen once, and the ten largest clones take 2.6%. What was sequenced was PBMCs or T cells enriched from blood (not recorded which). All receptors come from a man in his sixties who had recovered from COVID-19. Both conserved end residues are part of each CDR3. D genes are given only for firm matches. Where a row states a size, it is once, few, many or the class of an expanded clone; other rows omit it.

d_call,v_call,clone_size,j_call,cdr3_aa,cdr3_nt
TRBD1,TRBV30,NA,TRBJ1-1,CAQNRGYSEAFF,TGTGCGCAAAACAGGGGTTATTCTGAAGCTTTCTTT
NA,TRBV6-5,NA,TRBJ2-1,CASRNERKYNEQFF,TGTGCCAGCAGAAATGAGCGCAAGTACAATGAGCAGTTCTTC
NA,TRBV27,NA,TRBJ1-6,CASSLSSNHGSPLHF,TGTGCCAGCAGTTTATCTTCTAACCACGGTTCACCCCTCCACTTT
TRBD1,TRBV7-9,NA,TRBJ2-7,CASSLLTGPYEQYF,TGTGCCAGCAGCTTATTGACAGGGCCCTACGAGCAGTACTTC
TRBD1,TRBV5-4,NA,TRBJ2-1,CASSPGTAYNEQFF,TGTGCCAGCAGCCCCGGGACAGCTTACAATGAGCAGTTCTTC
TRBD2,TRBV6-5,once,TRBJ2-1,CASTDTASGGEQFF,TGTGCCAGCACCGACACGGCTAGCGGGGGGGAGCAGTTCTTC
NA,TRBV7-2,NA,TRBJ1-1,CASMLVLSDTEAFF,TGTGCCAGCATGCTGGTGTTGTCGGACACTGAAGCTTTCTTT
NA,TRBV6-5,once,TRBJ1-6,CASSYSRIIRNSPLHF,TGTGCCAGCAGTTACTCCCGGATCATCAGGAATTCACCCCTCCACTTT
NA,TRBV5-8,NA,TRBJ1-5,CASSLSSTGFSNQPQHF,TGTGCCAGCAGCTTATCTTCCACAGGGTTTAGCAATCAGCCCCAGCATTTT
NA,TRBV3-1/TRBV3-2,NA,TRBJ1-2,CASSPTENYGYTF,TGTGCCAGCAGCCCGACTGAAAACTATGGCTACACCTTC
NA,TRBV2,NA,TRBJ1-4,CASSEGGVYEKLFF,TGTGCCAGCAGTGAAGGCGGGGTATACGAAAAACTGTTTTTT
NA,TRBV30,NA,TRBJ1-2,CAWSVSGAGYTF,TGTGCCTGGAGTGTAAGTGGGGCTGGCTACACCTTC
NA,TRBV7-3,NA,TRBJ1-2,CASSSSGVRYTF,TGTGCCAGCAGCTCATCAGGGGTACGCTACACCTTC
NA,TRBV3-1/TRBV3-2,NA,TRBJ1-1,CASSQVGTEAFF,TGTGCCAGCAGCCAGGTCGGCACTGAAGCTTTCTTT
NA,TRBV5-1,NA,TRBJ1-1,CASRQGTLNTEAFF,TGCGCCAGCAGACAGGGAACCTTAAACACTGAAGCTTTCTTT
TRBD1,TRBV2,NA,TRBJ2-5,CASNPGQGVRETQYF,TGTGCCAGCAACCCCGGACAGGGGGTAAGGGAGACCCAGTACTTC
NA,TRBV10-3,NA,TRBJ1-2,CAISDNNYGYTF,TGTGCCATCAGTGATAATAACTATGGCTACACCTTC
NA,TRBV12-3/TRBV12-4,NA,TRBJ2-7,CASSLGLFHEQYF,TGTGCCAGCAGTTTGGGCCTATTCCACGAGCAGTACTTC
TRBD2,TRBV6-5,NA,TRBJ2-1,CASRLSGRAPNEQFF,TGTGCCAGCAGGCTTAGCGGGAGGGCCCCCAATGAGCAGTTCTTC
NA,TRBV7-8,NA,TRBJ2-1,CASSLRLWSSYNEQFF,TGTGCCAGCAGCTTGCGACTTTGGAGCTCCTACAATGAGCAGTTCTTC
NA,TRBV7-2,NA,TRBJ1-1,CASSLVGVNTEAFF,TGTGCCAGCAGCTTAGTAGGAGTAAACACTGAAGCTTTCTTT
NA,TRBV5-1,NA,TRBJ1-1,CASSLGVPAAEAFF,TGCGCCAGCAGCTTGGGAGTTCCCGCGGCTGAAGCTTTCTTT
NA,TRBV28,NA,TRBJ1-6,CASRLREGLVWSPLHF,TGTGCCAGCAGGCTCAGGGAGGGTTTAGTTTGGTCACCCCTCCACTTT
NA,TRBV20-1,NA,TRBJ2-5,CSASPTGTQYF,TGCAGTGCTTCCCCTACGGGGACCCAGTACTTC
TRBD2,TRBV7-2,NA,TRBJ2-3,CASSLEGLAGDTQYF,TGTGCCAGCAGCTTAGAAGGTCTAGCGGGGGATACGCAGTATTTT
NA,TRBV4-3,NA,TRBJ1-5,CASSQVRAQPQHF,TGCGCCAGCAGCCAAGTACGAGCTCAGCCCCAGCATTTT
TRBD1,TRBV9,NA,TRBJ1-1,CASSVDVTGVAFF,TGTGCCAGCAGCGTAGACGTGACAGGGGTAGCTTTCTTT
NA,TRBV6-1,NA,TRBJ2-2,CASSEFRMNTGELFF,TGTGCCAGCAGTGAATTCAGAATGAACACCGGGGAGCTGTTTTTT
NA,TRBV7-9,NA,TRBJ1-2,CASSQSQGFYGYTF,TGTGCCAGCAGCCAATCACAGGGTTTCTATGGCTACACCTTC
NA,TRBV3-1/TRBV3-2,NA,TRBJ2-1,CASSNTGSYNEQFF,TGTGCCAGCAGCAACACGGGGTCCTACAATGAGCAGTTCTTC
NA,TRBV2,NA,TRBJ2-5,CASSLGRGQETQYF,TGTGCCAGCAGTCTAGGACGGGGACAAGAGACCCAGTACTTC
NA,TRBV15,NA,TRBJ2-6,CATSRAGLAGANVLTF,TGTGCCACCAGCAGGGCGGGACTTGCTGGGGCCAACGTCCTGACTTTC
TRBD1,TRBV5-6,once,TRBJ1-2,CASSDRVNYGYTF,TGTGCCAGCAGCGACAGGGTGAACTATGGCTACACCTTC
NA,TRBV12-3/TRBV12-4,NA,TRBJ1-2,CASSPRGLGGYTF,TGTGCCAGCAGTCCCAGGGGATTAGGAGGCTACACCTTC